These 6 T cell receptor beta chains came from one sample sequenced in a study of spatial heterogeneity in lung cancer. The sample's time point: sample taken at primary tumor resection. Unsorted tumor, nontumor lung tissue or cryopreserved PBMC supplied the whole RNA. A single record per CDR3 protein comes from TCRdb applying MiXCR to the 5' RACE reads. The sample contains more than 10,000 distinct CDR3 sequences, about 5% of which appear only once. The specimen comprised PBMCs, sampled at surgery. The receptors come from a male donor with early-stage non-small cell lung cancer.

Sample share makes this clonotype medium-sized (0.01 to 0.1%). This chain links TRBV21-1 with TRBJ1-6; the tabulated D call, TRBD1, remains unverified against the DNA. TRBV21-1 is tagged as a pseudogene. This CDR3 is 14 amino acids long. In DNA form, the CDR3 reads TGTGCCAGCAGCAAGACAGGGTGGGATTCACCCCTCCACTTT. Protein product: CASSKTGWDSPLHF.

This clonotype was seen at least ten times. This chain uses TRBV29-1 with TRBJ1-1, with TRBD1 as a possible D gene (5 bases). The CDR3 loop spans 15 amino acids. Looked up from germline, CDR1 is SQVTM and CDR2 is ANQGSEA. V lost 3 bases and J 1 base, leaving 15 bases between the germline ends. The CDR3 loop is CSVEIVREWNTEAFF. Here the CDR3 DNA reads TGCAGCGTTGAGATAGTCAGGGAATGGAACACTGAAGCTTTCTTT.

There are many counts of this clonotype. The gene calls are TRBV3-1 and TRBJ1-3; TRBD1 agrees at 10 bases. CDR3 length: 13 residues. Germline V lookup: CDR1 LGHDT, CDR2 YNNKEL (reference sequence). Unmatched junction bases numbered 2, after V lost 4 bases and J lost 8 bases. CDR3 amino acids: CASSLGQGDTIYF. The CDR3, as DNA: TGTGCCAGCAGCCTCGGACAGGGGGACACCATATATTTT.

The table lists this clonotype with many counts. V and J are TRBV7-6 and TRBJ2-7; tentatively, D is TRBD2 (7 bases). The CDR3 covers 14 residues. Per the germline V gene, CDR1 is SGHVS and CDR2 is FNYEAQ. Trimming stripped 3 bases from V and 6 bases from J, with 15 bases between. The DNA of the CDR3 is TGTGCCAGCAGCTTCGGGGGGCTGAACTGCGAGCAGTACTTC. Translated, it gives CASSFGGLNCEQYF.

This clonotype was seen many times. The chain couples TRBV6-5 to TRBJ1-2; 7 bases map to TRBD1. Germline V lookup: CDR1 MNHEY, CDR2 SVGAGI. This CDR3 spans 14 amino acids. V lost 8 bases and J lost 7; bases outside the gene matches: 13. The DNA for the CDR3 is TGTGCCAGCCGATACGACAGGGTGTTGAGTGGCTACACCTTC. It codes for CASRYDRVLSGYTF.

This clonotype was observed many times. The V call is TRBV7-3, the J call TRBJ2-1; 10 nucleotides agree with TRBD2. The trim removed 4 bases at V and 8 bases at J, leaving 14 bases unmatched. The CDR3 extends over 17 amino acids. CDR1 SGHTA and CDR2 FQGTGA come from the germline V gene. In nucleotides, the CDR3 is TGTGCCAGCAGCTCCGCCCCGAGCGGGGGGGCGGTCGATGAGCAGTTCTTC. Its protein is CASSSAPSGGAVDEQFF.